Many counts were recorded for the clone carrying this T cell receptor beta chain. The antigen remains undetermined. These data originate in a study of shared clonotypes between healthy human individuals. General study results and limits: Larger estimated richness was generally seen in naive subsets than in memory subsets.

CD45RO+ cells were combined with CCR7-negative CD45RA+ TemRA cells to form CD8 memory. Looked up from germline, CDR1 is MGHRA and CDR2 is YSYEKL. Trimming cost V 0 bases and J 3 bases, with 8 bases left between them. The CDR3 is 14 amino acids. Profiled with immunoSEQ multiplex PCR; TCRdb holds only in-frame clones, not every one. The table has fewer than 350,000 clones, roughly 84% seen once. This clonotype was sampled from a man between 18 and 35 years old in good health. Sequenced sample: memory CD8+ T cells sorted from blood. Subset denoted: CD45RO+ cells pooled with CCR7-negative TemRA cells. The chain combines TRBV4-1 with TRBJ2-5; D gene uncertain. The CDR3, as DNA: TGCGCCAGCAGCCAAGATGGATCTGAAGAGACCCAGTACTTC. The encoded protein is CASSQDGSEETQYF.